Presented here are 24 T cell receptor beta chains from one specimen sequenced in a study of blood T cells in healthy people across ages. The use of a sample-barcoded 5' primer and a J-beta primer mix characterized a second PCR of 7 to 11 cycles. A single record per CDR3 protein comes from TCRdb applying MiXCR to the 5' RACE reads. Of roughly 560,000 distinct CDR3 sequences in the sample, around 24% were seen once. This sample was shared with a second study, whose subject was T cells of mothers and their children.

Material: blood. These receptors all stem from a boy younger than 18 in good health.

This clonotype was seen repeatedly, ten times or more. The rearrangement joins TRBV7-8 to TRBJ1-1; D is uncertain. This CDR3 is 13 amino acids long. V lost 5 bases, J lost 0 bases, and 7 bases lay in between. Germline lookup yields CDR1 SGHVS and CDR2 FQNEAQ. CDR3 sequence (DNA): TGTGCCAGCAGCCCTCGAATGAACACTGAAGCTTTCTTT. Translating it yields CASSPRMNTEAFF.

V and J are TRBV20-1 and TRBJ2-5, with TRBD1 matching over 7 bases. V lost 2 bases, J lost 6 bases, and 9 bases stayed unmatched. Per the germline V gene, CDR1 is DFQATT and CDR2 is SNEGSKA (reference sequence). This CDR3 region has 14 residues. The CDR3 DNA reads as TGCAGTGCTAGACCCCAACAGGGGCTACAGACCCAGTACTTC. It translates to CSARPQQGLQTQYF.

This clonotype was detected a few times. The chain joins TRBV20-1 to TRBJ2-3; D unclear. Per germline, CDR1 DFQATT and CDR2 SNEGSKA (reference sequence). There are 13 residues in the CDR3. Trimming removed 0 bases at V and 2 bases at J, with 6 bases between. CDR3 loop: CSARDPPTDTQYF. The CDR3 bases are TGCAGTGCTAGAGATCCCCCCACAGATACGCAGTATTTT.

The J gene is TRBJ2-5, the V gene TRBV6-2 or TRBV6-3; D uncertain. V was shortened by 2 bases and J by 5 bases, with 18 bases between the two germline ends. This CDR3 has 16 amino acids. Germline V gene sequence: CDR1 MNHEY, CDR2 SVGEGT. CDR3 in amino acids: CASSYHFGSEAETQYF. In DNA, the CDR3 is TGTGCCAGCAGTTACCATTTTGGCTCCGAGGCTGAGACCCAGTACTTC.

The chain has TRBV7-6 and TRBJ2-4; 9 nucleotides match TRBD2. V gave up 5 bases and J gave up 0 bases; unmatched junction bases: 8. The CDR3 loop spans 17 amino acids. Germline CDR1 is SGHVS and CDR2 is FNYEAQ. CDR3 amino acids: CASSPRLAGEAKNIQYF. CDR3 DNA sequence: TGTGCCAGCAGCCCTAGGTTAGCGGGGGAAGCCAAAAACATTCAGTACTTC.

A note on this clonotype: The junction does not match germline at one end; this may be a read error. The CDR3 sequence: CASSTGGTDTQYF. Written as DNA, the CDR3 is TGTGCCAGCAGCACAGGGGGCACGGATACGCAGTATTTT. The chain has TRBV9 and TRBJ2-3, with TRBD1 matching over 9 bases. CDR1 SGDLS and CDR2 YYNGEE come from the germline V gene. This CDR3 has 13 amino acids.

This sequence joins TRBV7-9 and TRBJ1-4, with D tentatively TRBD1 (6 bases). In germline, CDR1 is SEHNR, CDR2 FQNEAQ (reference sequence). The CDR3 consists of 16 residues. The V and J ends lost 5 bases and 0 bases respectively, with 13 bases between them. CDR3 region: CASSTGQPTTNEKLFF. DNA for the CDR3: TGTGCCAGCAGCACCGGACAGCCAACAACTAATGAAAAACTGTTTTTT. Based on the CDR3 plus reference TRBV7-9 and TRBJ1-4, the full variable domain is DTGVSQNPRHKITKRGQNVTFRCDPISEHNRLYWYRQTLGQGPEFLTYFQNEAQLEKSRLLSDRFSAERPKGSFSTLEIQRTEQGDSAMYLCASSTGQPTTNEKLFFGSGTQLSVL.

This clonotype occurred a few times. The V call is TRBV7-2, the J call TRBJ2-7, with 8 nucleotides matching TRBD2. The J segment lost 6 bases and the V segment lost 5 bases, leaving 15 bases of the junction unmatched. The CDR3 length is 16 residues. From germline, CDR1 is SGHTA and CDR2 FQGNSA. In nucleotides, the CDR3 is TGTGCCAGCAGCCCAACAGCGGGAGCCCTTTATGGCGAGCAGTACTTC. Protein: CASSPTAGALYGEQYF.

The chain links TRBV9 to TRBJ2-7; D is unclear. Trimming left V 0 bases short and J 4 bases short, with 8 bases between. The CDR3 extends over 13 amino acids. Germline V gene data show CDR1 as SGDLS and CDR2 as YYNGEE. The CDR3 bases are TGTGCCAGCAGCGTAGAAATCGGTTACGAGCAGTACTTC. It is translated as CASSVEIGYEQYF.

The chain uses TRBV11-3 and TRBJ2-1; D gene ambiguous. The CDR3 is 13 residues long. The ends were cut back, 1 base at V and 9 bases at J, with 10 bases in the middle. Germline CDR1 reads SGHNT; CDR2 reads YENEEA. CDR3 coding DNA: TGTGCCAGCAGCTTAGGCCCGCGAGGTGAGCAGTTCTTC. This sequence encodes CASSLGPRGEQFF. The entire variable domain, with the rest obtained from reference TRBV11-3 and TRBJ2-1, is as follows: EAGVVQSPRYKIIEKKQPVAFWCNPISGHNTLYWYLQNLGQGPELLIRYENEEAVDDSQLPKDRFSAERLKGVDSTLKIQPAELGDSAVYLCASSLGPRGEQFFGPGTRLTVL.

This clonotype was seen a handful of times. This chain uses TRBV29-1 with TRBJ2-5, with D uncertain. Germline V gene sequence: CDR1 SQVTM, CDR2 ANQGSEA. V lost 3 bases, J lost 0 bases, and 5 bases lay in between. The CDR3 has 12 residues. The CDR3 nucleotides are TGCAGCGTTGATTACGACCAAGAGACCCAGTACTTC. Translating gives CSVDYDQETQYF.

In its sample, this clonotype was seen a few times. The chain recombines TRBV7-9 with TRBJ2-7, with D unclear. The CDR3 runs 15 residues. Between the trimmed V and J ends, which lost 1 base and 4 bases, there was a span of 14 bases. The germline CDR1 and CDR2 sequences are SEHNR and FQNEAQ (reference sequence). The CDR3 sequence: CASSLGISKDYEQYF. DNA for the CDR3: TGTGCCAGCAGCTTAGGCATTTCGAAAGATTACGAGCAGTACTTC.

The V and J genes are TRBV19 and TRBJ1-1; TRBD1 might be the D (5 bases). Per the germline V gene, CDR1 is LNHDA and CDR2 is SQIVND (reference sequence). This CDR3 contains 13 residues. Trimming removed 3 bases at V and 8 bases at J, with 13 bases between. The CDR3 bases are TGTGCCAGTAGTATTGGCAGGGTTTACGAAGCTTTCTTT. Translation gives CASSIGRVYEAFF.

The rearrangement links TRBV5-1 to TRBJ2-5; D possibly corresponds to TRBD1 (5 bases). This CDR3 has 13 amino acids. Trimming removed 4 bases at V and 1 base at J, with 8 bases between. Germline CDR1 reads SGHRS; CDR2 reads YFSETQ. CDR3 residues: CASSVGLQETQYF. The DNA for the CDR3 is TGCGCCAGCAGCGTGGGGCTCCAAGAGACCCAGTACTTC.

This clonotype was seen a handful of times. This chain uses TRBV27 with TRBJ2-7; D may correspond to TRBD1 or TRBD2 (5 bases each). The CDR3 length is 14 residues. Germline loops: CDR1 MNHEY, CDR2 SMNVEV (reference sequence). The germline V and J ends were trimmed by 4 bases and 3 bases, with 13 bases remaining between them. The DNA of the CDR3 is TGTGCCAGCAGTTCGGGGACCTTTATCTACGAGCAGTACTTC. This sequence encodes CASSSGTFIYEQYF.

V and J are TRBV7-9 and TRBJ1-4; D is unresolved. The germline CDR1 and CDR2 sequences are SEHNR and FQNEAQ (reference sequence). V was trimmed by 6 bases and J by 8 bases, leaving 19 bases between them. The CDR3 sequence is 15 residues long. CDR3 coding DNA: TGTGCCAGCAGGATCGCCCCCGGGCCGACGGAAAAACTGTTTTTT. It translates to CASRIAPGPTEKLFF.

This clonotype has a handful of counts. The chain couples TRBV12-3 or TRBV12-4 to TRBJ1-2; D possibly corresponds to TRBD1 (6 bases). V was shortened by 1 base and J by 1 base, with 22 bases between the two germline ends. The CDR3 spans 19 residues. CDR3 nucleotide sequence: TGTGCCAGCAGTTTAGTACATGGAGGCAGGGGCCCCAATAACTATGGCTACACCTTC. This gives the protein CASSLVHGGRGPNNYGYTF.

This clonotype was detected only a few times. V is TRBV20-1 and J is TRBJ2-1; the match to TRBD1 covers 7 bases. From germline, CDR1 is DFQATT and CDR2 SNEGSKA (reference sequence). J was trimmed by 0 bases and V by 0 bases; bases with no gene match: 8. The CDR3 totals 17 residues. This chain's CDR3 is CSARDPLNRGSYNEQFF. The CDR3 coding sequence is TGCAGTGCTAGAGATCCTCTCAACAGGGGCTCCTACAATGAGCAGTTCTTC.

The V call is TRBV12-3 or TRBV12-4, the J call TRBJ1-3; 7 nucleotides align to TRBD1. The CDR3 spans 17 residues. The ends lost 5 bases at V and 2 bases at J; junction bases unmatched: 12. CDR3 in amino acids: CASSLTRQGITGNTIYF. CDR3 nucleotide sequence: TGTGCCAGCAGTCTGACGAGACAGGGTATCACTGGAAACACCATATATTTT.

As to this clonotype: The junction and the germline gene differ at one end; a read error may be behind it. The CDR3, as DNA: TGCAGCGCTGAAAGCGGGAGGGCACCCTACGAGCAGTACTTC. Its protein product is CSAESGRAPYEQYF. V and J are TRBV29-1 and TRBJ2-7; 10 nucleotides line up with TRBD2. This CDR3 comprises 14 residues. Germline V gene sequence: CDR1 SQVTM, CDR2 ANQGSEA.

The chain links TRBV5-5 to TRBJ2-5; D is ambiguous. CDR1 and CDR2 from the germline V gene are SGHKS and YYEKEE (reference sequence). Trimming pared 4 bases from V and 7 bases from J, leaving 14 bases between. This CDR3 has 13 amino acids. The CDR3 nucleotides read TGTGCCAGCAGCCAGGACGGTCCGGGGACCCAGTACTTC. Translating it yields CASSQDGPGTQYF.

The J gene is TRBJ2-3, the V gene TRBV19; no clear D gene. Germline CDR1 and CDR2: LNHDA and SQIVND (reference sequence). The germline V and J ends were trimmed by 3 bases and 2 bases, with 15 bases remaining between them. This CDR3 comprises 16 residues. As DNA, the CDR3 is TGTGCCAGTAGTATCGATCTTGGCACCTTCACAGATACGCAGTATTTT. Its translation is CASSIDLGTFTDTQYF.

This clonotype was observed a handful of times. The chain is built from TRBV12-3 or TRBV12-4 and TRBJ2-1; 7 nucleotides align to TRBD2. The CDR3 has 14 residues. V gave up 3 bases and J gave up 10 bases; unmatched junction bases: 9. CDR3 residues: CASSFPSGVGEQFF. DNA of the CDR3: TGTGCCAGCAGTTTCCCCAGCGGGGTGGGGGAGCAGTTCTTC.

The genes are TRBV28 and TRBJ2-3; D might be TRBD2 (6 bases). The CDR3 loop spans 15 amino acids. Germline V CDR1 and CDR2: MDHEN, SYDVKM. V lost 6 bases to trimming and J lost 6 bases, with 19 bases between them. The CDR3 DNA sequence: TGTGCCAGCAGGGCCCTGGGGGGACGGGGGGATACGCAGTATTTT. Residues: CASRALGGRGDTQYF.